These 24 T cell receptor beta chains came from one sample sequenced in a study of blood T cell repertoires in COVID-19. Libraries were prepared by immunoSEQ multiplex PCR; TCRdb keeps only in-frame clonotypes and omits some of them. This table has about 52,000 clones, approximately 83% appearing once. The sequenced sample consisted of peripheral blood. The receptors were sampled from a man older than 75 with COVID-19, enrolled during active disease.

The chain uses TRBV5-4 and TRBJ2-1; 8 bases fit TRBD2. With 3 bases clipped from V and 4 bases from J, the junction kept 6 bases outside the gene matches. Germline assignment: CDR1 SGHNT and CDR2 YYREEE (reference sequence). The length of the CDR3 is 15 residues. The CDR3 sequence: CASSSSTSAYNEQFF. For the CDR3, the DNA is TGTGCCAGCAGCTCTTCGACTAGCGCTTACAATGAGCAGTTCTTC.

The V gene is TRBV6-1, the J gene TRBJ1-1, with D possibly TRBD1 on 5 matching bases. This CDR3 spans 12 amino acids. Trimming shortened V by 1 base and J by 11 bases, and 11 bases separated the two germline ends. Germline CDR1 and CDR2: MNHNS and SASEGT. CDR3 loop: CASSEGGVAAFF. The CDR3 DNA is TGTGCCAGCAGTGAAGGGGGGGTGGCGGCTTTCTTT.

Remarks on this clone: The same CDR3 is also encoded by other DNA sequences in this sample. The CDR3 DNA reads TGTGCCAGTAGTAACCGGGGGGTGAACACTGAAGCTTTCTTT. Its protein is CASSNRGVNTEAFF. This chain uses TRBV19 with TRBJ1-1; possible D gene TRBD1, 5 bases. The CDR3 spans 14 residues. V lost 4 bases, J lost 0 bases, and 9 bases lay in between. Germline V lookup: CDR1 LNHDA, CDR2 SQIVND (reference sequence).

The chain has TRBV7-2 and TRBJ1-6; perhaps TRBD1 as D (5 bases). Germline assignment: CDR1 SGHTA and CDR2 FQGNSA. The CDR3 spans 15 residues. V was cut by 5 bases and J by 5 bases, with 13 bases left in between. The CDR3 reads CASSAFGGNNSPLHF. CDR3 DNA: TGTGCCAGCAGCGCCTTCGGGGGGAATAATTCACCCCTCCACTTT.

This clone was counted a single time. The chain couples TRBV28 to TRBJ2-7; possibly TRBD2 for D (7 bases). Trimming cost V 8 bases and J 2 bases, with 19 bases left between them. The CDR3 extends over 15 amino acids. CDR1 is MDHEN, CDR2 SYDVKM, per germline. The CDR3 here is CASGSLGGAPYEQYF. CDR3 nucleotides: TGTGCCAGCGGCTCTCTGGGGGGGGCACCCTACGAGCAGTACTTC.

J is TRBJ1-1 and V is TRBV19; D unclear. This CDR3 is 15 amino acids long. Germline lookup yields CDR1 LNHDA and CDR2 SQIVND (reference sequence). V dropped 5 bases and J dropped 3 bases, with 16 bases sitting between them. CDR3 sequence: CASSFFREVDTEAFF. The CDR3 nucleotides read TGTGCCAGTAGTTTCTTTCGGGAGGTGGACACTGAAGCTTTCTTT.

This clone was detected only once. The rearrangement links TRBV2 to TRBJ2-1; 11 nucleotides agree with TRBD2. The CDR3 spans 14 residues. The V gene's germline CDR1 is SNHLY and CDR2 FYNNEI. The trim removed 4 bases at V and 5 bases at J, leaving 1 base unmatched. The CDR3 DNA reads TGTGCCAGCAGTGCGACTAGCGGGGACAATGAGCAGTTCTTC. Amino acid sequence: CASSATSGDNEQFF.

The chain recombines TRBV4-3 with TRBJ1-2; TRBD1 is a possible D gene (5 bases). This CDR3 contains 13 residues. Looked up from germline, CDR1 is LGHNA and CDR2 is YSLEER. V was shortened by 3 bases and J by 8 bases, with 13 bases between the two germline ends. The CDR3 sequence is CASSQTGTLGYTF. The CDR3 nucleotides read TGCGCCAGCAGCCAGACCGGGACTTTAGGCTACACCTTC.

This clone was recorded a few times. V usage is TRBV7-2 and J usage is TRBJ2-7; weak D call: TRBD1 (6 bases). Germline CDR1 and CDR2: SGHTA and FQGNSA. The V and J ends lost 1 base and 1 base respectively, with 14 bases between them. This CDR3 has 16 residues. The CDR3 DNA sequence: TGTGCCAGCAGCTTAGACCATCCAGGGGTTTCCTACGAGCAGTACTTC. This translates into CASSLDHPGVSYEQYF.

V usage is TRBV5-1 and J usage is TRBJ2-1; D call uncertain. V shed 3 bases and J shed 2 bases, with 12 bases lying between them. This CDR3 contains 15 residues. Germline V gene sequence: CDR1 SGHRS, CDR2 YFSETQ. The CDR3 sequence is CASSSTQRAYNEQFF. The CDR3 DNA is TGCGCCAGCAGCTCCACGCAGCGCGCCTACAATGAGCAGTTCTTC. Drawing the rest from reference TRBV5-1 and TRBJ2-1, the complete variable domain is KAGVTQTPRYLIKTRGQQVTLSCSPISGHRSVSWYQQTPGQGLQFLFEYFSETQRNKGNFPGRFSGRQFSNSRSEMNVSTLELGDSALYLCASSSTQRAYNEQFFGPGTRLTVL.

The CDR3 loop reads CASSIFRGPRGYTF. DNA for the CDR3: TGTGCCAGCAGTATCTTCAGGGGACCGCGAGGCTACACCTTC. This chain links TRBV28 with TRBJ1-2; TRBD1 is a possible D gene (6 bases). Germline loops: CDR1 MDHEN, CDR2 SYDVKM. This CDR3 comprises 14 residues. The V end was cut by 5 bases, the J end by 8 bases, with 18 bases between.

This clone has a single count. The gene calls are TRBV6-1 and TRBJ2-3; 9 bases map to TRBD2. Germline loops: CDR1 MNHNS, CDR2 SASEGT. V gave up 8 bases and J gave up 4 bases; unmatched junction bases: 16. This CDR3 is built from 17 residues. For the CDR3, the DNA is TGTGCCAGCGGTGTCGCGGGAGGGCGACCCGGCGCAGATACGCAGTATTTT. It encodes CASGVAGGRPGADTQYF.

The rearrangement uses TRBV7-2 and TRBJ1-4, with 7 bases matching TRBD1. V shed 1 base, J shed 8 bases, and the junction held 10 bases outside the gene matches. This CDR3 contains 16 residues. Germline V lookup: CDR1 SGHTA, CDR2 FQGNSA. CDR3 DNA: TGTGCCAGCAGCTTAGGTTCTCCGACAGGGAGCGAAAAACTGTTTTTT. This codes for CASSLGSPTGSEKLFF.

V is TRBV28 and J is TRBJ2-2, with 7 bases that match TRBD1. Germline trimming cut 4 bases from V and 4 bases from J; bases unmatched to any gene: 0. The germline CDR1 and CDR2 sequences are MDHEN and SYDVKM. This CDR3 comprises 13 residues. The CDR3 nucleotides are TGTGCCAGCAGTTACAGGGGCACCGGGGAGCTGTTTTTT. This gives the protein CASSYRGTGELFF.

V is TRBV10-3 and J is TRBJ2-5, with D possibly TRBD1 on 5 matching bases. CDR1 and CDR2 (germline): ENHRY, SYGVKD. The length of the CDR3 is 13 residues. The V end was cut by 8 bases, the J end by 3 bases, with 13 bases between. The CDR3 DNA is TGTGCCATCGGTAGGGGCTCAGAAGAGACCCAGTACTTC. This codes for CAIGRGSEETQYF.

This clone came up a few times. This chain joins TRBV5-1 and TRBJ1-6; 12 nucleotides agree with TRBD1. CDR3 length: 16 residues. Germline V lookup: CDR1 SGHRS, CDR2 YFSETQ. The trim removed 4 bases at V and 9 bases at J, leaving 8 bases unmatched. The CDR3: CASSVNSGQGASPLHF. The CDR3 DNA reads TGCGCCAGCAGCGTGAATTCGGGACAGGGGGCTTCACCCCTCCACTTT.

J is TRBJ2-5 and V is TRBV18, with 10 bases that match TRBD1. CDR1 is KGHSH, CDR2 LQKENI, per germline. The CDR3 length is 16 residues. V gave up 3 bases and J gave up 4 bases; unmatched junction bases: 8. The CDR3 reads CASSPSDRGLRETQYF. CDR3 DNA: TGTGCCAGCTCACCCAGTGACAGGGGGCTGAGAGAGACCCAGTACTTC.

The CDR3 DNA sequence: TGTGCCAGCAGCCACTCGTTTCGGGGAGGGACCGGGGAGCTGTTTTTT. This gives the protein CASSHSFRGGTGELFF. The V gene is TRBV4-2, the J gene TRBJ2-2; 7 nucleotides line up with TRBD2. The germline V gene has CDR1 LGHNA and CDR2 YNFKEQ. J was trimmed by 5 bases and V by 3 bases; bases with no gene match: 9. The CDR3 loop spans 16 amino acids.

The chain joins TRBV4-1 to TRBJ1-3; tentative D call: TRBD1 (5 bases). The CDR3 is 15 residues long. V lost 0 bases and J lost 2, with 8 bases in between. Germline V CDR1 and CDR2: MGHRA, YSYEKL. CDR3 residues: CASSQEMTAGNTIYF. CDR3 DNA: TGCGCCAGCAGCCAAGAAATGACAGCTGGAAACACCATATATTTT.

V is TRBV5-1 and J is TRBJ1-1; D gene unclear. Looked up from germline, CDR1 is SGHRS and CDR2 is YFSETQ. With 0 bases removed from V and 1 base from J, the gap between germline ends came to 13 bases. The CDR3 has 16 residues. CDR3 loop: CASSLEAMGENTEAFF. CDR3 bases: TGCGCCAGCAGCTTGGAGGCCATGGGAGAGAACACTGAAGCTTTCTTT.

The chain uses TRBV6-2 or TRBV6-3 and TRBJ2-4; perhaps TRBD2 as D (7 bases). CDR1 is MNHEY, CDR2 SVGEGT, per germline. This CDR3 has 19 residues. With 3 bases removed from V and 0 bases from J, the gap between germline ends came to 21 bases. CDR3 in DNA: TGTGCCAGCAGTTATCCCGGGGTGGGGCGGGGGCTAGCCAAAAACATTCAGTACTTC. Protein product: CASSYPGVGRGLAKNIQYF.

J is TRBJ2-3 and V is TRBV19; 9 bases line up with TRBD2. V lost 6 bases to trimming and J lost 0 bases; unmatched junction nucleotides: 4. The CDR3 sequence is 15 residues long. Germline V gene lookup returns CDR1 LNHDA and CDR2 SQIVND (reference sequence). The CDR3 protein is CASRTSGLSTDTQYF. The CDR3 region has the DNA TGTGCCAGTAGGACTAGCGGCCTCAGCACAGATACGCAGTATTTT.

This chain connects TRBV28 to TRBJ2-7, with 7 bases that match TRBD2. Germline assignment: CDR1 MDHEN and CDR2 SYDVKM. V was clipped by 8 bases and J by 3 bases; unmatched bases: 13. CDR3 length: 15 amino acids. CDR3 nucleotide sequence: TGTGCCAGCCAGTCTTTGGGCGGGGGAGGCTACGAGCAGTACTTC. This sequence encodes CASQSLGGGGYEQYF.

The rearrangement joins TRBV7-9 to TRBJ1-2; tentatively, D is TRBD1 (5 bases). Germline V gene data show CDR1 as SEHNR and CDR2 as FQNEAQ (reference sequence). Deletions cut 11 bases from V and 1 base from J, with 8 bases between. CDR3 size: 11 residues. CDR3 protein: CACGGNYGYTF. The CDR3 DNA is TGTGCCTGCGGGGGTAACTATGGCTACACCTTC. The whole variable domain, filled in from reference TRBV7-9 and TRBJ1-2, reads DTGVSQNPRHKITKRGQNVTFRCDPISEHNRLYWYRQTLGQGPEFLTYFQNEAQLEKSRLLSDRFSAERPKGSFSTLEIQRTEQGDSAMYLCACGGNYGYTFGSGTRLTVV.